The clone carrying this TCR beta chain has just a few counts. Its antigen is currently unknown. The entry originates in a study of early T cells in non-severe SARS-CoV-2 infection. Overall study: Investigators sequenced bulk RNA drawn from unsorted whole blood, and chains remained unpaired. The study's findings and limits: Comparison of clonotypes with VDJdb favored anti-spike CD8 responses while missing private and CD4 specificities.

Individual cDNA molecules received unique molecular identifiers. From the 5' RACE reads, TCRdb called clonotypes with MiXCR, one entry per CDR3 protein. The sample lists 100,000 to 150,000 distinct CDR3 sequences, under 15% occurring once. The source is an adult who was a healthcare worker with PCR-confirmed SARS-CoV-2 infection or an uninfected control (not recorded which). Sequenced material: whole blood.

CDR3 in DNA: TGTGCCAGCAGGGGGGAAGCCAGCGAAAAACTGTTTTTT. This translates into CASRGEASEKLFF. The chain joins TRBV25-1 to TRBJ1-4; tentatively, D is TRBD1 (5 bases). V was shortened by 6 bases and J by 8 bases, with 13 bases between the two germline ends. The CDR3 consists of 13 residues. Germline values: CDR1 MGHDK, CDR2 SYGVNS.